This TCR beta chain was documented in a study of technical replicates of blood from several donors. V was cut by 5 bases and J by 2 bases, with 13 bases left in between. The CDR3 consists of 15 residues. The germline V gene encodes CDR1 LNHDA and CDR2 SQIVND (reference sequence). The repertoire was sequenced with immunoSEQ multiplex PCR; TCRdb's copy has only in-frame clones and lacks some. The sample has 65,000 to 85,000 clones; roughly 92% are singletons. The source material was T cells isolated from PBMCs. This clonotype was sampled from a human donor in good health. The gene calls are TRBV19 and TRBJ1-3; no firm D call. In DNA, the CDR3 is TGTGCCAGTAGTCTCGGACTGCGAACTGGAAACACCATATATTTT. Amino acids: CASSLGLRTGNTIYF.